This TCR beta chain is from a study of CD8 T cells in ankylosing spondylitis. Regarding the study as a whole: Matched ankylosing spondylitis synovial fluid reportedly showed significant enrichment of disease-linked clones. Disease-linked clones, CD8+, were relatively rare in peripheral blood.

Scientists made TCR beta libraries using quantitative 5'-RACE with molecular barcodes. TCRdb re-analysed the 5' RACE reads in MiXCR, keeping a single row per CDR3 protein. In the table there are some 130,000 distinct CDR3 sequences, roughly 13% of which are singletons. On this clonotype itself: No antigen is known for it.

V was pared by 8 bases and J by 5 bases, with 8 bases of the junction left unmatched. This CDR3 has 13 amino acids. Germline V lookup: CDR1 MNHEY, CDR2 SVGEGT. Sequenced sample: blood, either unsorted or a sorted T cell fraction (not recorded which). The chain combines TRBV6-2 or TRBV6-3 with TRBJ2-7, with 8 positions matching TRBD2. The TCR comes from a female donor with ankylosing spondylitis or in good health (not recorded which). CDR3 residues: CASFGTSRNEQYF. The CDR3, as DNA: TGTGCCAGCTTCGGGACTAGTCGAAACGAGCAGTACTTC.